This TCR beta chain comes out of a study of cytomegalovirus exposure and HLA in healthy donors. Study results and limitations: Among the CMV-associated chains, a few were confirmed in vitro as specific for CMV antigens.

Amplification used 60 Vbeta primers and 13 Jbeta primers. The table came from immunoSEQ multiplex PCR; TCRdb's copy has only in-frame clones and leaves some out. This sample contains roughly 220,000 clones. To note about this clone: The antigen is unknown.

The CDR3 loop spans 16 amino acids. The germline V gene encodes CDR1 LNHNV and CDR2 YYDKDF (reference sequence). Trimming took 5 bases from V and 5 from J; bases not matched to a gene: 12. The chain employs TRBV15 and TRBJ1-3; 7 bases align to TRBD1. The sample consisted of PBMCs. The sequence was collected from a girl under 10 years old in good health and CMV-seropositive. For the CDR3, the DNA is TGTGCCACCAGCCGAAGACGAGGGGGCTTTCGAAACACCATATATTTT. Its protein product is CATSRRRGGFRNTIYF. Variable domain in full (rest from reference TRBV15 and TRBJ1-3): DAMVIQNPRYQVTQFGKPVTLSCSQTLNHNVMYWYQQKSSQAPKLLFHYYDKDFNNEADTPDNFQSRRPNTSFCFLDIRSPGLGDTAMYLCATSRRRGGFRNTIYFGEGSWLTVV.